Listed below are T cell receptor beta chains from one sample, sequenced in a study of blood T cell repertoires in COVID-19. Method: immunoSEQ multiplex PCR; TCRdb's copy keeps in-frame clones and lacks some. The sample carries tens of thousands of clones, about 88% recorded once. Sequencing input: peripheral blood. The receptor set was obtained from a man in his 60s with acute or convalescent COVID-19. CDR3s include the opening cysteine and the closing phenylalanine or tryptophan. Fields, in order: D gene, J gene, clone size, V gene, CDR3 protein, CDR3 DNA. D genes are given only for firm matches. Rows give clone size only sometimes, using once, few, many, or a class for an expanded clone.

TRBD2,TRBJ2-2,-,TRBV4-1,CASSSQARTSGGTGELFF,TGCGCCAGCAGCTCGCAAGCGCGGACTAGCGGGGGAACCGGGGAGCTGTTTTTT
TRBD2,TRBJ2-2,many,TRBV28,CASKRDGTAGELFF,TGTGCCAGTAAGCGGGACGGTACCGCCGGGGAGCTGTTTTTT
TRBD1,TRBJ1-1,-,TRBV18,CASSPPGQIEAFF,TGTGCCAGCTCACCGCCGGGACAGATTGAAGCTTTCTTT
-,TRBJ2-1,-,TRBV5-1,CASSLTAGSSYNEQFF,TGCGCCAGCAGCTTGACTGCGGGGAGCTCCTACAATGAGCAGTTCTTC
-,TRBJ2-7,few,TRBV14,CASSQPKTGRLIYEQYF,TGTGCCAGCAGCCAACCTAAGACAGGCCGATTGATCTACGAGCAGTACTTC
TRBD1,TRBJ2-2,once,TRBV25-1,CATKSPETGSTGELFF,TGTGCCACAAAATCCCCCGAGACAGGGTCCACCGGGGAGCTGTTTTTT
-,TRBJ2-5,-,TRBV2,CASSAQETQYF,TGTGCCAGCAGTGCGCAAGAGACCCAGTACTTC
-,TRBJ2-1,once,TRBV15,CATSPRPSWESSYNEQFF,TGTGCCACCAGCCCCCGTCCCTCTTGGGAGAGCTCCTACAATGAGCAGTTCTTC
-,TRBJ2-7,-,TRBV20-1,CSASLLAYEQYF,TGCAGTGCTAGTCTACTAGCCTACGAGCAGTACTTC
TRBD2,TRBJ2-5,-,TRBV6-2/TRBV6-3,CASSYVLAGQETQYF,TGTGCCAGCAGTTACGTCCTAGCGGGTCAAGAGACCCAGTACTTC
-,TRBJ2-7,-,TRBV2,CASSEARGSSYEQYF,TGTGCCAGCAGTGAAGCGCGAGGGTCCTCCTACGAGCAGTACTTC
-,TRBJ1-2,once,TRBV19,CASNKWVQEGYTF,TGTGCCAGCAATAAGTGGGTTCAGGAAGGCTACACCTTC
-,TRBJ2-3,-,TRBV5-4,CASSIPYDTQYF,TGTGCCAGCAGTATCCCCTATGATACGCAGTATTTT
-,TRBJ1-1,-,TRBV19,CASTNRGADTEAFF,TGTGCCAGCACTAATCGGGGGGCTGACACTGAAGCTTTCTTT
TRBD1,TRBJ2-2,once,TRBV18,CASSPTGPGELFF,TGTGCCAGCTCGCCGACAGGGCCCGGGGAGCTGTTTTTT
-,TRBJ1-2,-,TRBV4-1,CASSQDRMRPDYGYTF,TGCGCCAGCAGCCAAGATCGGATGAGGCCTGACTATGGCTACACCTTC
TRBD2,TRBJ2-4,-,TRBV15,CATSRVRGGLTDIQYF,TGTGCCACCAGCAGAGTACGGGGGGGCCTGACGGACATTCAGTACTTC
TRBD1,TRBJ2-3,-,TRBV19,CASSIPRGQGTDTQYF,TGTGCCAGTAGTATACCCCGCGGACAGGGCACAGATACGCAGTATTTT
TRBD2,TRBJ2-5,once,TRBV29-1,CSVETSAGTQYF,TGCAGCGTTGAGACTAGCGCAGGGACCCAGTACTTC
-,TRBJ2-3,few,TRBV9,CASSVGTDTDTQYF,TGTGCCAGCAGCGTAGGGACTGACACAGATACGCAGTATTTT
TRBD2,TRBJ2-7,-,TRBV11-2,CASSLNMVAGGPSYEQYF,TGTGCCAGCAGCTTAAACATGGTAGCGGGAGGGCCCTCCTACGAGCAGTACTTC
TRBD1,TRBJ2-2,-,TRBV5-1,CASSSGRWDRGGVTGELFF,TGCGCCAGCAGTTCTGGACGTTGGGACAGGGGCGGCGTCACCGGGGAGCTGTTTTTT
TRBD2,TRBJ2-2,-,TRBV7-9,CASSLVWLAGDTGELFF,TGTGCCAGCAGCTTAGTATGGCTAGCGGGAGACACCGGGGAGCTGTTTTTT
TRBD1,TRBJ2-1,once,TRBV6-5,CASSKGATYNEQFF,TGTGCCAGCAGCAAGGGGGCGACCTACAATGAGCAGTTCTTC
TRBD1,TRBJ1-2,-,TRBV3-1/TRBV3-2,CASSQEGTGTNYGYTF,TGTGCCAGCAGCCAAGAGGGGACAGGAACTAACTATGGCTACACCTTC
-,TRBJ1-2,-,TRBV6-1,CASSEAPHNYGYTF,TGTGCCAGCAGTGAAGCTCCACACAACTATGGCTACACCTTC
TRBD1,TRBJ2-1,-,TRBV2,CASSGRTGDNEQFF,TGTGCCAGCAGTGGCCGGACAGGGGACAATGAGCAGTTCTTC
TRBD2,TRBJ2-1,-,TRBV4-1,CASSQLTGTSGDNEQFF,TGCGCCAGCAGCCAACTGACCGGGACTAGCGGCGACAATGAGCAGTTCTTC
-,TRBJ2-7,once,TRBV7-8,CASSLGVNYEQYF,TGTGCCAGCAGCTTAGGCGTGAACTACGAGCAGTACTTC
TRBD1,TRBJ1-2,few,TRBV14,CASSQAGTGDYGYTF,TGTGCCAGCAGCCAAGCTGGGACAGGGGACTATGGCTACACCTTC
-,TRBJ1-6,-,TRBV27,CASSFKRDSPLHF,TGTGCCAGCAGTTTCAAGAGGGATTCACCCCTCCACTTT
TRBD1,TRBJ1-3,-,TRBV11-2,CASSLGDSAGNTIYF,TGTGCCAGCAGCCTTGGGGACAGTGCTGGAAACACCATATATTTT
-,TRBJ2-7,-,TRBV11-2,CASSSLGVGEQYF,TGTGCCAGCAGCTCGTTAGGGGTGGGCGAGCAGTACTTC
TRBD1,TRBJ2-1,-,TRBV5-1,CASSSTGAINEQFF,TGCGCCAGCAGCTCCACAGGGGCGATCAATGAGCAGTTCTTC
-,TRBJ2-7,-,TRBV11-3,CASSLERWDEQYF,TGTGCCAGCAGCTTGGAGCGGTGGGACGAGCAGTACTTC
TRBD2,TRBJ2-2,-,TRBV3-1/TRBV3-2,CASSPRLAGAAGELFF,TGTGCCAGCAGCCCACGACTAGCGGGGGCCGCCGGGGAGCTGTTTTTT
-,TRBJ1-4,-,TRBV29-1,CSVDRGDEKLFF,TGCAGCGTTGACCGGGGGGATGAAAAACTGTTTTTT
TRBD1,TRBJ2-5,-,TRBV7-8,CASSLGQGFETQYF,TGTGCCAGCAGCTTGGGACAGGGCTTCGAGACCCAGTACTTC
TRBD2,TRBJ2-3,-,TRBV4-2,CASSQVSRESEDTQYF,TGTGCCAGCAGCCAAGTATCGCGGGAGTCGGAAGATACGCAGTATTTT
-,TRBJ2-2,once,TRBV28,CASSLSSAQKTGELFF,TGTGCCAGCAGTTTATCCAGCGCCCAAAAGACCGGGGAGCTGTTTTTT